This T cell receptor beta chain was sequenced for a study of blood T cell repertoires in COVID-19. Study details: Italy, Spain and the United States were the sources of the convalescent and acute COVID-19 samples. T cells, B-cell-depleted T cells, or PBMCs supplied cDNA or gDNA.

The CDR3 covers 16 residues. Germline loops: CDR1 SGDLS, CDR2 YYNGEE. After removal of 0 bases from V and 6 bases from J, the junction contained 8 bases not matched to a gene. Profiled with immunoSEQ multiplex PCR; TCRdb holds only in-frame clones, not every one. The data show a few hundred thousand clones, around 90% seen once. The gene calls are TRBV9 and TRBJ1-1, with 10 bases matching TRBD1. Material: peripheral blood. The origin of this receptor is a man younger than 35 with active or convalescent COVID-19. The CDR3 loop reads CASSVAPGQGVSEAFF. The CDR3 DNA follows: TGTGCCAGCAGCGTAGCCCCTGGACAGGGGGTCTCTGAAGCTTTCTTT.